This T cell receptor (beta chain) was found in a study of tumor-infiltrating lymphocytes in primary liver carcinoma. Across the study: Ages ranged from 30 to 69, with HCC or mixed HCC-cholangiocarcinoma. T1-T3 N0M0 was the stage of the tumors, which were roughly 4.2 to 10 cm across.

The table lists this clonotype with many counts. Its antigen is not known. The CDR3 loop spans 14 amino acids. Germline values: CDR1 SGHAT, CDR2 FQNNGV. Trimming took 6 bases from V and 8 from J, leaving 19 bases between them. The authors took blood RNA from unsorted whole blood and also extracted germline DNA. A constant-region primer served to make TCR beta cDNA from around 500 ng total RNA. Amplification in three nested multiplex PCR rounds with slightly modified ARM-PCR gave rise to TCR beta libraries. Investigators reported that the first two PCR rounds, at roughly 11 cycles each, used TRBV1-TRBV30 forward primers with a C-beta reverse primer. TCRdb itself ran the multiplex PCR reads through MiXCR, one entry per CDR3 protein. The table shows hundreds of thousands of distinct CDR3 sequences, with nearly 60% occurring only once. Study-level results: Tumor specimens were characterized by a significantly higher top-250-clone fraction than blood (p = 0.039).

This chain connects TRBV11-2 to TRBJ1-2; D not certain. This clonotype was obtained from a woman aged 25 to 45 with primary liver carcinoma and hepatitis B virus infection. Specimen: peripheral blood. The CDR3 loop reads CASRADGLLRGYTF. CDR3 DNA sequence: TGTGCCAGCAGGGCGGACGGACTCTTGCGGGGCTACACCTTC.